A single sample is the source of the 20 T cell receptor beta chains below, sequenced in a study of Graves' ophthalmopathy and Graves' hyperthyroidism. RNA served as the template for amplifying TCR beta CDR3 regions. HTBI-primed RT-PCR formed the first round, and a multiplex PCR formed the second. Via MiXCR, TCRdb re-called the multiplex PCR reads, giving one row per CDR3 protein. The sample gives about half a million distinct CDR3 sequences, about 15% of which show up once; over 8% is in the top ten. The sample consisted of blood. The receptors derive from a woman between 25 and 40 years old with Graves' ophthalmopathy.

This clonotype was seen ten or more times. This chain uses TRBV27 with TRBJ2-7; D possibly corresponds to TRBD2 (6 bases). V dropped 5 bases and J dropped 0 bases, with 20 bases sitting between them. CDR1 and CDR2 from the germline V gene are MNHEY and SMNVEV (reference sequence). The CDR3 covers 17 residues. CDR3 in DNA: TGTGCCAGCAGTCCCCCCCCGTGGGACGGGAGCTCCTACGAGCAGTACTTC. As protein: CASSPPPWDGSSYEQYF.

Comments on this clonotype: A much larger clone lies one base from this, so it may be a read error. V usage is TRBV6-1 and J usage is TRBJ1-5; 8 bases line up with TRBD1. This CDR3 has 16 residues. CDR1 and CDR2 from the germline V gene are MNHNS and SASEGT. CDR3 amino acids: CASSPQGAGSNQPRHF. The CDR3 bases are TGTGCCAGCAGTCCTCAGGGGGCGGGGAGCAATCAGCCCCGGCATTTT.

This clonotype has ten or more counts. This chain uses TRBV9 with TRBJ1-3; D is ambiguous. The CDR3 extends over 13 amino acids. V was shortened by 5 bases and J by 7 bases, with 13 bases between the two germline ends. CDR1 SGDLS and CDR2 YYNGEE come from the germline V gene. The CDR3: CASRSNGRNTIYF. CDR3 sequence (DNA): TGTGCCAGCAGGTCAAACGGGAGGAACACCATATATTTT.

This clonotype was counted ten times or more. One junction end does not reproduce the germline sequence, and a read error may be involved. J is TRBJ1-2 and V is TRBV11-3, with 9 bases aligning to TRBD1. Germline V lookup: CDR1 SGHNT, CDR2 YENEEA. The CDR3 is 12 residues long. The CDR3 DNA reads TGTGCCAGCAGCATTGGACAGGGGCCGGCTAACTTC. It encodes CASSIGQGPANF.

This clonotype was detected many times. The chain carries TRBV6-2 or TRBV6-3 and TRBJ2-7, with 12 bases aligning to TRBD2. Germline V gives CDR1 MNHEY, CDR2 SVGEGT. Losses at the gene ends were 4 bases for V and 3 bases for J; bases not matched to a gene: 10. The CDR3 is 17 amino acids. CDR3 loop: CASSSYGLAGPIYEQYF. CDR3 bases: TGTGCCAGCAGTTCCTACGGACTAGCGGGACCCATCTACGAGCAGTACTTC.

This clonotype appeared many times. V and J are TRBV6-1 and TRBJ1-6; D might be TRBD1 (6 bases). The V gene lost 7 bases and the J gene lost 10 bases, with 23 bases spanning the gap. The CDR3 extends over 16 amino acids. Germline V gene data show CDR1 as MNHNS and CDR2 as SASEGT. CDR3 amino acids: CASMGGKGSRGSPLHF. CDR3 nucleotides: TGTGCCAGCATGGGGGGAAAAGGGTCCAGGGGATCACCCCTCCACTTT.

At least ten counts were recorded for this clonotype. The rearrangement uses TRBV20-1 and TRBJ2-7, with a weak D call TRBD2 (5 bases). Deletions cut 3 bases from V and 6 bases from J, with 18 bases between. Germline V gene sequence: CDR1 DFQATT, CDR2 SNEGSKA (reference sequence). The CDR3 contains 14 residues. Here the CDR3 DNA reads TGCAGTGCTAGTCGTCTGGGCGGGTTGGGCGAGCAGTACTTC. Its translation is CSASRLGGLGEQYF.

The chain couples TRBV5-6 to TRBJ2-5; D could derive from TRBD1 or TRBD2 (5 bases each). This CDR3 is built from 16 residues. Germline V lookup: CDR1 SGHDT, CDR2 YYEEEE. The V gene lost 4 bases and the J gene lost 1 base, with 17 bases spanning the gap. CDR3 DNA: TGTGCCAGCAGCCCGCGGGTAGGGGTTTCCCAAGAGACCCAGTACTTC. Translated: CASSPRVGVSQETQYF.

This clonotype was picked up many times. The chain couples TRBV7-8 to TRBJ1-1, with D perhaps TRBD1 (6 bases). Germline values: CDR1 SGHVS, CDR2 FQNEAQ. CDR3 size: 13 residues. V was pared by 5 bases and J by 3 bases, with 10 bases between. The CDR3 region has the DNA TGTGCCAGCAGCCCCGGACAGCACACTGAAGCTTTCTTT. Translation: CASSPGQHTEAFF.

This clonotype was observed a handful of times. The chain carries TRBV4-1 and TRBJ1-1; 9 bases are a match to TRBD1. Trimming at V came to 3 bases and at J to 11 bases, leaving 7 bases not matched to a gene. Germline CDR1 reads MGHRA; CDR2 reads YSYEKL. The CDR3 is made up of 13 amino acids. The CDR3 reads CASSHPGQGGAFF. CDR3 in DNA: TGCGCCAGCAGCCACCCGGGACAGGGAGGCGCTTTCTTT.

This clonotype was recorded at least ten times. V is TRBV6-2 or TRBV6-3 and J is TRBJ1-3; D perhaps matches TRBD1 (5 bases). Per the germline V gene, CDR1 is MNHEY and CDR2 is SVGEGT. The CDR3 loop spans 16 amino acids. Trimming cost V 2 bases and J 2 bases, with 13 bases left between them. As DNA, the CDR3 is TGTGCCAGCAGTTACGCCGTCAGGGTCGCTGGAAACACCATATATTTT. Residues: CASSYAVRVAGNTIYF.

Many counts were recorded for this clonotype. V usage is TRBV5-1 and J usage is TRBJ1-1; D gene ambiguous. Germline CDR1 is SGHRS and CDR2 is YFSETQ. V lost 9 bases, J lost 1 base, and 13 bases lay in between. This CDR3 comprises 13 residues. This CDR3 reads CATRHTKNTEAFF. As DNA, the CDR3 is TGCGCCACCCGACATACAAAGAACACTGAAGCTTTCTTT.

This clonotype was found many times. CDR3 sequence (DNA): TGTGCCAGCAGTCCACTAGCGGGGTTCATGGAGCAGTACTTC. Protein: CASSPLAGFMEQYF. The genes are TRBV27 and TRBJ2-7; 10 bases are shared with TRBD2. The CDR3 length is 14 residues. V trimming: 5 bases; J trimming: 7 bases; junction bases outside the gene matches: 8. Germline CDR1 MNHEY, CDR2 SMNVEV (reference sequence).

This clonotype was counted many times. The chain uses TRBV6-5 and TRBJ2-5; 11 bases are a match to TRBD1. The CDR3 is 18 residues long. With 2 bases clipped from V and 2 bases from J, the junction kept 10 bases outside the gene matches. Germline lookup yields CDR1 MNHEY and CDR2 SVGAGI. CDR3 amino acids: CASSYELLDRGRQETQYF. CDR3 in DNA: TGTGCCAGCAGTTACGAACTCCTGGACAGGGGGCGGCAAGAGACCCAGTACTTC.

V is TRBV18 and J is TRBJ2-5, with D perhaps matching TRBD2 (6 bases). V was shortened by 6 bases and J by 7 bases, with 18 bases between the two germline ends. This CDR3 has 14 residues. The germline V gene has CDR1 KGHSH and CDR2 LQKENI. CDR3 region: CASSRKEAGGTQYF. In DNA, the CDR3 is TGTGCCAGCTCGCGAAAGGAGGCCGGGGGGACCCAGTACTTC.

This clonotype was detected many times. This could be a read error, since a much larger clone is one nucleotide away. The chain uses TRBV28 and TRBJ2-5; 7 bases map to TRBD1. J gave up 1 base and V 5 bases, and 13 bases lay outside the gene matches. CDR3 length: 17 residues. Per the germline V gene, CDR1 is MDHEN and CDR2 is SYDVKM. The CDR3 region is CASSPSRQGTAQETQYF. CDR3 DNA: TGTGCCAGCAGTCCATCACGACAGGGAACCGCCCAAGAGACCCAGTACTTC.

This clonotype occurred many times. This chain links TRBV28 with TRBJ1-5, with D perhaps matching TRBD1 (5 bases). Germline CDR1 MDHEN, CDR2 SYDVKM. The CDR3 length is 15 residues. Trimming removed 5 bases at V and 0 bases at J, with 11 bases between. The CDR3 DNA follows: TGTGCCAGCAGTCTCGACAGACTTAGCAATCAGCCCCAGCATTTT. Its protein product is CASSLDRLSNQPQHF.

The rearrangement joins TRBV4-1 to TRBJ2-7; either TRBD1 or TRBD2 may supply D (5 bases each). CDR1 MGHRA and CDR2 YSYEKL come from the germline V gene. The CDR3 is 15 amino acids. Between the trimmed V and J ends, which lost 2 bases and 4 bases, there was a span of 15 bases. The CDR3 loop is CASSQLEGFTYEQYF. In nucleotides, the CDR3 is TGCGCCAGCAGCCAACTCGAGGGGTTTACGTACGAGCAGTACTTC.

This clonotype was seen many times. The rearrangement uses TRBV6-1 and TRBJ1-5, with 10 positions matching TRBD1. Per the germline V gene, CDR1 is MNHNS and CDR2 is SASEGT. V trimming: 2 bases; J trimming: 4 bases; junction bases outside the gene matches: 11. This CDR3 region has 18 residues. The DNA of the CDR3 is TGTGCCAGCAGTGAAATACAAACCGGGACAGGGGTTAATCAGCCCCAGCATTTT. Amino acid sequence: CASSEIQTGTGVNQPQHF.

This clonotype has more than one count but fewer than ten. Here the CDR3 reads CASSLWASGRNTGELFF. DNA for the CDR3: TGTGCCAGCAGTTTATGGGCCAGCGGGAGAAACACCGGGGAGCTGTTTTTT. J is TRBJ2-2 and V is TRBV28; the match to TRBD2 covers 8 bases. The CDR3 is made up of 17 amino acids. With V trimmed by 0 bases and J by 2 bases, 5 bases remained unmatched. Germline V gene lookup returns CDR1 MDHEN and CDR2 SYDVKM.